A selection of T cell receptor beta chains follows, all from one sample in a study of blood T cell repertoires in COVID-19. Sequenced by immunoSEQ multiplex PCR; TCRdb stores in-frame clones only, minus some. This table has some 250,000 clones, roughly nine tenths appearing once. The sample comprised PBMCs or T cells enriched from blood (not recorded which). All receptors come from a human donor in a cohort exposed to, infected with or recovered from COVID-19 (not recorded which). The donor label of this sample is uncertain. Both conserved end residues are part of each CDR3. A D gene is named only where the DNA matches it firmly. Size is omitted from some rows. Given values are once, few, many or a class for expanded clones.

>TRBJ1-2|13|.|TRBV12-3/TRBV12-4|TRBD1
TGTGCCAGCAGCTACAGGGGGGACGACGGCTACACCTTC
CASSYRGDDGYTF
>TRBJ1-4|16|.|TRBV5-6|TRBD1
TGTGCCAGCAGCTTGGGGCCGGGACAGGGGCGAGAAAAACTGTTTTTT
CASSLGPGQGREKLFF
>TRBJ2-5|12|.|TRBV24-1|.
TGTGCCGTCAGCGGGTACCAAGAGACCCAGTACTTC
CAVSGYQETQYF
>TRBJ2-1|13|.|TRBV10-3|TRBD1
TGTGCCATCAGTGGACAGGGGAACAATGAGCAGTTCTTC
CAISGQGNNEQFF
>TRBJ1-1|15|.|TRBV7-2|TRBD1
TGTGCCAGCAGGTCCGACGACAGGGGATTCACTGAAGCTTTCTTT
CASRSDDRGFTEAFF
>TRBJ1-6|15|.|TRBV18|.
TGTGCCAGCTCACCAAGTGGGGGGGGTAATTCACCCCTCCACTTT
CASSPSGGGNSPLHF
>TRBJ2-3|15|.|TRBV7-2|.
TGTGCCAGCAGCCAAACGAAGCGGGGCACAGATACGCAGTATTTT
CASSQTKRGTDTQYF
>TRBJ1-2|15|.|TRBV5-6|.
TGTGCCAGCAGCCTCACGGGGGACTACCACGGGGGCTACACCTTC
CASSLTGDYHGGYTF
>TRBJ2-5|13|.|TRBV10-3|TRBD2
TGTGCCATCAGCCCGGGGGGTGGTGAGACCCAGTACTTC
CAISPGGGETQYF
>TRBJ1-2|15|.|TRBV9|.
TGTGCCAGCAGCGTAGCTCAGGGCGCTAACTATGGCTACACCTTC
CASSVAQGANYGYTF
>TRBJ2-7|12|once|TRBV15|TRBD2
TGTGCCACCAGCAGAGGGGGGGGCGAGCAGTACTTC
CATSRGGGEQYF
>TRBJ2-5|17|.|TRBV7-8|.
TGTGCCAGCAGCCCTGACAAAGCCGGGACTTACAAAGAGACCCAGTACTTC
CASSPDKAGTYKETQYF
>TRBJ1-2|15|once|TRBV9|TRBD1
TGTGCCAGCAGCGTTGGACAGGGGGGCGGCTATGGCTACACCTTC
CASSVGQGGGYGYTF
>TRBJ2-1|15|once|TRBV5-6|TRBD1
TGTGCCAGCAGCCGCGGAGGGACAGGGTGGGATGAGCAGTTCTTC
CASSRGGTGWDEQFF
>TRBJ2-1|16|.|TRBV21-1|.
TGTGCCAGCAGCCCACGAGGAGTAGCGGGGGGGGGTGAGCAGTTCTTC
CASSPRGVAGGGEQFF
>TRBJ1-1|13|.|TRBV25-1|.
TGTGCCAGCTCGAGGGGGGGTTGGACTGAAGCTTTCTTT
CASSRGGWTEAFF
>TRBJ1-4|16|.|TRBV5-1|.
TGCGCCAGCAGCTTGAGCTCCGGCGGAACTAATGAAAAACTGTTTTTT
CASSLSSGGTNEKLFF
>TRBJ1-2|13|.|TRBV27|.
TGTGCCAGCAGTCTCTCGCCAGGGAATGGCTACACCTTC
CASSLSPGNGYTF
>TRBJ1-3|15|.|TRBV18|.
TGTGCCAGCTCACCGGCCGTTAACTCTGGAAACACCATATATTTT
CASSPAVNSGNTIYF
>TRBJ2-1|12|.|TRBV6-2/TRBV6-3|.
TGTGCCAGCAGTTACCCTCGGTCGCTGCAGTTCTTC
CASSYPRSLQFF
>TRBJ1-2|14|few|TRBV7-2|.
TGTGCCAGCAGCTTGAGGGGGGGGCGTAAAGGCTACACCTTC
CASSLRGGRKGYTF
>TRBJ1-6|14|once|TRBV6-5|TRBD1
TGTGCCAGCAGGACAGGGGCGGGGGATTCACCCCTCCACTTT
CASRTGAGDSPLHF
>TRBJ2-1|14|.|TRBV5-1|TRBD1
TGCGCCAGCAGACCGGGACAGGGTCCTTTTGAGCAGTTCTTC
CASRPGQGPFEQFF
>TRBJ1-1|15|once|TRBV5-1|.
TGCGCCAGCAGCCCCAACTCTCAGGGGAACACTGAAGCTTTCTTT
CASSPNSQGNTEAFF
>TRBJ1-5|12|.|TRBV20-1|.
TGCAGTGCTAGTAGGGGTCTTCAGCCCCAGCATTTT
CSASRGLQPQHF
>TRBJ1-1|15|.|TRBV10-3|.
TGTGCCATCAGTGACCACGGGGGTGGGGGAACTGAAGCTTTCTTT
CAISDHGGGGTEAFF
>TRBJ2-1|13|.|TRBV10-3|TRBD2
TGTGCCACGAGCGGAGCGGGGGGCCATGAGCAGTTCTTC
CATSGAGGHEQFF
>TRBJ2-7|12|.|TRBV7-9|.
TGTGCCAGCAGCCAGACGGGTTACGAGCAGTACTTC
CASSQTGYEQYF
>TRBJ2-3|15|.|TRBV2|.
TGTGCCAGCAGTGATCGGGACACCGGCACAGATACGCAGTATTTT
CASSDRDTGTDTQYF
>TRBJ1-1|12|.|TRBV29-1|.
TGCAGCGGAGGGGGAATGAACACTGAAGCTTTCTTT
CSGGGMNTEAFF
>TRBJ1-2|12|.|TRBV27|.
TGTGCCAGCAGTTTGGCGGGGTATGGCTACACCTTC
CASSLAGYGYTF